This T cell receptor beta chain came from a study of T and B cells in COVID-19 patients. Study at large: Peripheral blood came from COVID-19 patients with active infection or after recovery.

TRB rearrangements were amplified by multiplex PCR with BIOMED2 TRB-A/B primers. TCRdb re-derived calls from the multiplex PCR reads in MiXCR, one entry per CDR3 protein. The sample has roughly 7,000 distinct CDR3 sequences, under 35% seen once. From blood, roughly 220-550 ng of genomic DNA served as TRB template. Study results and limitations: Patients with COVID-19 reportedly showed strongly skewed T cell receptor beta variable and joining gene usage. CD4+, regulatory T cell, CD8+ and sorted SARS-CoV-2-responsive or tetramer+ T cells were not yet sequenced. The recovered cohort had 2,000 to 3,000 exclusive TCR clusters, including roughly 28 low generation probability clusters.

As to this clonotype: Its antigen remains unknown.

The TCR originated in a human donor with active COVID-19. Sequencing input: blood.

In nucleotides, the CDR3 is TGTGCCAGCAGTTTCTCTGGCAGGGGAAGGGGCTACACCTTC. Amino acids: CASSFSGRGRGYTF. The chain couples TRBV27 to TRBJ1-2; D might be TRBD1 (6 bases). Trimming cost V 3 bases and J 8 bases, with 16 bases left between them. This CDR3 spans 14 amino acids. CDR1 and CDR2 (germline): MNHEY, SMNVEV (reference sequence).